The 29 T cell receptor beta chains below come from one sample, sequenced in a study of T cell repertoires in cytomegalovirus infection. TCRdb processed the reads anew with MiXCR; each CDR3 protein has one entry. The table includes approximately 990,000 distinct CDR3 sequences, 25% to 40% detected once. Their antigen targets remain unknown. Sequenced material: cultured CD8+ T cells from PBMCs, taken from culture after CMV antigen stimulation. The receptors were sampled from a human donor in good health (CMV status not recorded). Some clones in this sample may be carry-over from other donors' samples.

The chain uses TRBV7-9 and TRBJ1-3, with 9 positions matching TRBD1. This CDR3 has 18 amino acids. CDR1 is SEHNR and CDR2 is FQNEAQ in the germline V gene (reference sequence). J was trimmed by 0 bases and V by 5 bases; bases with no gene match: 11. The CDR3, as DNA: TGTGCCAGCAGCACCTTAATGACAGGGGGAGCCTCTGGAAACACCATATATTTT. Its protein is CASSTLMTGGASGNTIYF. Supplemented by reference TRBV7-9 and TRBJ1-3, the full variable domain reads DTGVSQNPRHKITKRGQNVTFRCDPISEHNRLYWYRQTLGQGPEFLTYFQNEAQLEKSRLLSDRFSAERPKGSFSTLEIQRTEQGDSAMYLCASSTLMTGGASGNTIYFGEGSWLTVV.

This clonotype was observed at least ten times. The V and J genes are TRBV10-3 and TRBJ1-1; 9 bases align to TRBD1. The CDR3 spans 15 residues. Unmatched junction bases numbered 6, after V lost 2 bases and J lost 5 bases. CDR1 and CDR2 from the germline V gene are ENHRY and SYGVKD. The CDR3 sequence: CAISEPGQGGTEAFF. The DNA for the CDR3 is TGTGCCATCAGTGAGCCGGGACAGGGTGGGACTGAAGCTTTCTTT.

J is TRBJ1-6 and V is TRBV28, with a tentative D call TRBD1 (5 bases). Trimming removed 5 bases at V and 10 bases at J, with 18 bases between. The CDR3 length is 15 residues. Germline assignment: CDR1 MDHEN and CDR2 SYDVKM. The CDR3 here is CASSNNKEKGSPLHF. For the CDR3, the DNA is TGTGCCAGCAGTAACAACAAGGAAAAGGGGTCACCCCTCCACTTT.

The chain joins TRBV6-1 to TRBJ2-6; perhaps TRBD1 as D (6 bases). Looked up from germline, CDR1 is MNHNS and CDR2 is SASEGT. The CDR3 length is 16 residues. Trimming took 4 bases from V and 1 from J, leaving 11 bases between them. This CDR3 reads CASSGYTGSGANVLTF. CDR3 in DNA: TGTGCCAGCAGTGGATACACAGGGTCTGGGGCCAACGTCCTGACTTTC.

The chain is built from TRBV7-9 and TRBJ2-2, with D perhaps matching TRBD1 or TRBD2 (5 bases each). V was shortened by 2 bases and J by 1 base, with 14 bases between the two germline ends. The CDR3 has 17 residues. Germline V lookup: CDR1 SEHNR, CDR2 FQNEAQ (reference sequence). In DNA, the CDR3 is TGTGCCAGCAGCTTAAAGGGACCCAGCGAGAACACCGGGGAGCTGTTTTTT. It specifies CASSLKGPSENTGELFF.

As DNA, the CDR3 is TGTGCCAGCAGTAGAGACATCCCCGGGAACACTGAAGCTTTCTTT. Its protein is CASSRDIPGNTEAFF. The chain couples TRBV12-3 or TRBV12-4 to TRBJ1-1; no reliable D call. V was cut by 5 bases and J by 1 base, with 14 bases left in between. The CDR3 has 15 residues.

The chain has TRBV4-3 and TRBJ1-6, with D possibly being TRBD1 (6 bases). Per germline, CDR1 LGHNA and CDR2 YSLEER. This CDR3 has 17 residues. V lost 0 bases and J lost 4, with 13 bases in between. CDR3 residues: CASSQDGLGQYNSPLHF. The CDR3 DNA reads TGCGCCAGCAGCCAAGATGGTCTCGGACAGTATAATTCACCCCTCCACTTT.

This sequence joins TRBV2 and TRBJ1-2; possibly TRBD1 for D (5 bases). From germline, CDR1 is SNHLY and CDR2 FYNNEI. CDR3 size: 12 residues. CDR3 sequence (DNA): TGTGCTTGGCTGGGGGGTGTTAAAGGCTACACCTTC. As protein: CAWLGGVKGYTF.

The chain uses TRBV7-6 and TRBJ2-1, with D hard to call. The CDR3 is 17 residues long. The V gene lost 7 bases and the J gene lost 5 bases, with 24 bases spanning the gap. In germline, CDR1 is SGHVS, CDR2 FNYEAQ. The CDR3 DNA is TGTGCCAGCAACATTAGTTTCTATCGGCAGCTGGACAATGAGCAGTTCTTC. Its protein is CASNISFYRQLDNEQFF.

The gene calls are TRBV6-5 and TRBJ2-2; D is perhaps TRBD2 (5 bases). V gave up 3 bases and J gave up 4 bases, with 18 bases separating them. The CDR3 has 17 residues. Germline values: CDR1 MNHEY, CDR2 SVGAGI. CDR3 region: CASSYNPSPEGTGELFF. The CDR3 region has the DNA TGTGCCAGCAGTTATAATCCCAGTCCTGAGGGCACCGGGGAGCTGTTTTTT.

This clonotype was seen a few times. V and J are TRBV19 and TRBJ1-6; D is unclear. The CDR3 has 13 residues. Per germline, CDR1 LNHDA and CDR2 SQIVND (reference sequence). The V end lost 3 bases, the J end lost 7 bases, and 7 bases lay between the germline ends. The CDR3 nucleotides are TGTGCCAGTAGTATTTCTGTAAATTCACCCCTCCACTTT. Its protein is CASSISVNSPLHF. Combining the CDR3 with reference TRBV19 and TRBJ1-6 gives the whole variable domain DGGITQSPKYLFRKEGQNVTLSCEQNLNHDAMYWYRQDPGQGLRLIYYSQIVNDFQKGDIAEGYSVSREKKESFPLTVTSAQKNPTAFYLCASSISVNSPLHFGNGTRLTVT.

This clonotype was seen more than once but under ten times. This chain joins TRBV10-3 and TRBJ1-2, with TRBD1 identical over 7 bases. Looked up from germline, CDR1 is ENHRY and CDR2 is SYGVKD. The length of the CDR3 is 14 residues. Trimming took 6 bases from V and 6 from J; bases not matched to a gene: 10. The CDR3 region is CAIRRQGDLDGYTF. DNA for the CDR3: TGTGCCATCAGGAGGCAGGGGGATCTCGATGGCTACACCTTC.

This clonotype showed up just a few times. The chain is built from TRBV12-5 and TRBJ2-1; D gene unclear. Trimming stripped 5 bases from V and 9 bases from J, with 14 bases between. Looked up from germline, CDR1 is LGHNT and CDR2 is FRNRAP. This CDR3 region has 13 residues. The CDR3 is CASGPAKSGEQFF. In nucleotides, the CDR3 is TGTGCTAGTGGTCCTGCAAAGAGTGGTGAGCAGTTCTTC. Based on the CDR3 plus reference TRBV12-5 and TRBJ2-1, the full variable domain is DARVTQTPRHKVTEMGQEVTMRCQPILGHNTVFWYRQTMMQGLELLAYFRNRAPLDDSGMPKDRFSAEMPDATLATLKIQPSEPRDSAVYFCASGPAKSGEQFFGPGTRLTVL.

Of note for this clonotype: The conserved phenylalanine or tryptophan normally closing the CDR3 is absent here, so this likely arose from a read error. The DNA is omitted, as the CDR3 cannot be located on it reliably, and the CDR3 follows TCRdb's listing. The rearrangement uses TRBV12-3 or TRBV12-4 and TRBJ1-4; the table names TRBD1, a call not compared with the DNA. The CDR3 has 11 amino acids, counting both end residues. The CDR3 here is CASIKVGHLEY.

Remarks on this clonotype: Just one base apart from a much larger clone, this may be a read error. This chain joins TRBV10-3 and TRBJ1-1; D remains ambiguous. Between the trimmed V and J ends, which lost 3 bases and 3 bases, there was a span of 14 bases. There are 15 residues in the CDR3. Per the germline V gene, CDR1 is ENHRY and CDR2 is SYGVKD. The CDR3 bases are TGTGCCATCAGTGATGGCAGGACCAAGGACACTGAAGCTTTCTTT. As protein: CAISDGRTKDTEAFF.

For the CDR3, the DNA is TGTGCCAGCAGCTACCCGGCTGGGGCCAACGTCCTGACTTTC. Amino acids: CASSYPAGANVLTF. The V call is TRBV7-9, the J call TRBJ2-6; D remains ambiguous. The CDR3 spans 14 residues. CDR1 SEHNR and CDR2 FQNEAQ come from the germline V gene (reference sequence). V lost 4 bases to trimming and J lost 2 bases, with 6 bases between them.

The chain couples TRBV12-5 to TRBJ1-2; perhaps TRBD1 as D (5 bases). The CDR3 is 12 residues long. V lost 7 bases, J lost 7 bases, and 13 bases lay in between. Germline V gene lookup returns CDR1 LGHNT and CDR2 FRNRAP. Here the CDR3 DNA reads TGTGCTAGTGCCCTTGGGGGTGCTGGCTACACCTTC. Its translation is CASALGGAGYTF.

This clonotype was seen a handful of times. This chain connects TRBV5-6 to TRBJ2-1; 12 bases align to TRBD2. The CDR3 is 16 amino acids. Germline V gene lookup returns CDR1 SGHDT and CDR2 YYEEEE. V gave up 0 bases and J gave up 10 bases; unmatched junction bases: 8. Here the CDR3 DNA reads TGTGCCAGCAGCTTGGGGCCTAGCGGGGGGGCCCGGGAGCAGTTCTTC. Translated, it gives CASSLGPSGGAREQFF.

This clonotype was observed once. The gene calls are TRBV6-6 and TRBJ2-7; D not resolved. The CDR3 runs 11 residues. Germline CDR1 reads MNHNY; CDR2 reads SVGAGI (reference sequence). V was pared by 4 bases and J by 6 bases, with 7 bases between. CDR3 nucleotide sequence: TGTGCCAGCAGTTTTGGGTTCGAGCAGTACGTC. This codes for CASSFGFEQYV.

This chain links TRBV29-1 with TRBJ1-2, with TRBD1 matching 7 bases. V trimming: 4 bases; J trimming: 4 bases; junction bases outside the gene matches: 6. Germline CDR1 and CDR2: SQVTM and ANQGSEA. This CDR3 is built from 13 residues. CDR3 loop: CSVGGGTVYGYTF. The CDR3 DNA sequence: TGCAGCGTTGGTGGCGGGACAGTCTATGGCTACACCTTC.

This clonotype came up a few times. This chain links TRBV25-1 with TRBJ2-2; D might be TRBD2 (6 bases). Germline V gene lookup returns CDR1 MGHDK and CDR2 SYGVNS. Trimming took 0 bases from V and 3 from J, leaving 11 bases between them. The CDR3 length is 16 residues. CDR3 in DNA: TGTGCCAGCAGTGAATATTTTACGGGGGACACCGGGGAGCTGTTTTTT. This sequence encodes CASSEYFTGDTGELFF.

The chain combines TRBV19 with TRBJ2-3; 10 bases align to TRBD2. CDR3 length equals 14 residues. Germline lookup yields CDR1 LNHDA and CDR2 SQIVND (reference sequence). Losses at the gene ends were 8 bases for V and 4 bases for J; bases not matched to a gene: 6. The CDR3 DNA follows: TGTGCCAGTGTTAGCGGGGGGTTTCCAGATACGCAGTATTTT. Protein product: CASVSGGFPDTQYF.

This clonotype was detected only a few times. CDR3 protein: CASSFPGGLYGYTF. The CDR3 DNA reads TGTGCCAGCAGCTTCCCAGGGGGATTATATGGCTACACCTTC. The chain couples TRBV7-9 to TRBJ1-2, with 7 bases matching TRBD1. Unmatched junction bases numbered 6, after V lost 3 bases and J lost 5 bases. Germline V lookup: CDR1 SEHNR, CDR2 FQNEAQ (reference sequence). CDR3 length: 14 residues.

As to this clonotype: It may be a read error: a sequence one base away is much more abundant. V is TRBV7-8 and J is TRBJ1-1; perhaps TRBD1 as D (5 bases). The germline V gene encodes CDR1 SGHVS and CDR2 FQNEAQ. The CDR3 loop spans 14 amino acids. CDR3 region: CASSYQDTNTVAFF. CDR3 nucleotide sequence: TGTGCCAGCAGCTACCAGGACACAAACACTGTAGCTTTCTTT.

The genes are TRBV6-2 or TRBV6-3 and TRBJ2-5; 9 positions agree with TRBD2. This CDR3 is 17 amino acids long. Looked up from germline, CDR1 is MNHEY and CDR2 is SVGEGT. J lost 5 bases, V lost 2 bases, and 12 bases had no gene match. The CDR3, as DNA: TGTGCCAGCAGTTACGGGACTAGCCTTTCTTTCAGGGAGACCCAGTACTTC. It yields the protein CASSYGTSLSFRETQYF.

This clonotype was detected a few times. V and J are TRBV2 and TRBJ2-1; the D gene could be TRBD1 or TRBD2 (6 bases each). Germline CDR1 reads SNHLY; CDR2 reads FYNNEI. Trimming cost V 2 bases and J 8 bases, with 22 bases left between them. The CDR3 has 17 residues. The CDR3, as DNA: TGTGCCAGCAGTGAAAGGGGGGTTATCTCGGCATGGGATGAGCAGTTCTTC. Encoded protein: CASSERGVISAWDEQFF.

The rearrangement joins TRBV3-1 to TRBJ2-5, with 8 bases that match TRBD2. The junction had 12 bases not matched to a gene; V was cut back by 0 bases and J by 0 bases. CDR1 and CDR2 (germline): LGHDT, YNNKEL (reference sequence). The CDR3 contains 19 residues. CDR3 protein: CASSQDGPGTRGYQETQYF. The CDR3 DNA sequence: TGTGCCAGCAGCCAAGATGGACCTGGGACTAGGGGGTACCAAGAGACCCAGTACTTC.

J is TRBJ1-4 and V is TRBV6-6; no definite D call. The V end was cut by 6 bases, the J end by 8 bases, with 13 bases between. Germline lookup yields CDR1 MNHNY and CDR2 SVGAGI (reference sequence). The CDR3 extends over 13 amino acids. The CDR3 is CASSREEWEKLFF. In nucleotides, the CDR3 is TGTGCCAGCAGCCGAGAAGAATGGGAAAAACTGTTTTTT.

This clonotype was recorded a few times. This chain connects TRBV6-2 or TRBV6-3 to TRBJ1-2; D call uncertain. The V end lost 1 base, the J end lost 4 bases, and 13 bases lay between the germline ends. The CDR3 covers 15 residues. CDR1 is MNHEY and CDR2 is SVGEGT in the germline V gene. CDR3 residues: CASSYYDKAFYGYTF. In DNA form, the CDR3 reads TGTGCCAGCAGTTACTACGACAAGGCGTTCTATGGCTACACCTTC.